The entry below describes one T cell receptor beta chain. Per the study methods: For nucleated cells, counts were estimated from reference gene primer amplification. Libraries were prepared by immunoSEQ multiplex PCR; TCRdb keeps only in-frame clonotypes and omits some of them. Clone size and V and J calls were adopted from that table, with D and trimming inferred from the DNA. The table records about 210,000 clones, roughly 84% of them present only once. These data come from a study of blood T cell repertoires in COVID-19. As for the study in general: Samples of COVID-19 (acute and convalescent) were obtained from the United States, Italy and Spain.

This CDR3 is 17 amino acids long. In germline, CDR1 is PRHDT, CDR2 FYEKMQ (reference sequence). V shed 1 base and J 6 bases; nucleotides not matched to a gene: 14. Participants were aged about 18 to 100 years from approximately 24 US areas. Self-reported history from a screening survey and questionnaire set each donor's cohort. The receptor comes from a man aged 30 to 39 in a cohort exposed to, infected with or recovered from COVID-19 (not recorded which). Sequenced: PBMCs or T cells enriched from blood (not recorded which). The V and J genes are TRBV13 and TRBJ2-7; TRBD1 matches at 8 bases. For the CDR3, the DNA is TGTGCCAGCAGCTTAGCCCGGACAGGGCTAGTAAAATCCGAGCAGTACTTC. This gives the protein CASSLARTGLVKSEQYF.